This is a list of T cell receptor beta chains from one sample in a study of blood T cell repertoires in COVID-19. Assay: immunoSEQ multiplex PCR; the TCRdb copy retains only in-frame clones and omits some. The repertoire has a few hundred thousand clones, around 87% of them found once; the top ten carry approximately 1.8%. The sequenced sample consisted of PBMCs or T cells enriched from blood (not recorded which). The receptors stem from a man aged 35-49 years in a cohort exposed to, infected with or recovered from COVID-19 (not recorded which). Each CDR3 is given with its conserved first and last residue. D genes are given only for firm matches. Clone size, where shown, is once, few, many, or a class for clones that have expanded.

size: .; V: TRBV10-3; D: .; J: TRBJ1-1; DNA: TGTGCCATCAGGAACGACAAGAACACTGAAGCTTTCTTT; CDR3: CAIRNDKNTEAFF
size: .; V: TRBV5-6; D: .; J: TRBJ2-5; DNA: TGTGCCAGCAGCACGGGATCGCAGGAGACCCAGTACTTC; CDR3: CASSTGSQETQYF
size: .; V: TRBV18; D: TRBD1; J: TRBJ2-7; DNA: TGTGCCAGCTCGGGACAGGCTATCTACGAGCAGTACTTC; CDR3: CASSGQAIYEQYF
size: .; V: TRBV6-5; D: TRBD2; J: TRBJ2-1; DNA: TGTGCCAGCAGCAGCGGGAGGGCCCGATACAATGAGCAGTTCTTC; CDR3: CASSSGRARYNEQFF
size: .; V: TRBV27; D: .; J: TRBJ1-1; DNA: TGTGCCACCTACGACAGGTCTGAAGCTTTCTTT; CDR3: CATYDRSEAFF
size: .; V: TRBV18; D: TRBD1; J: TRBJ1-4; DNA: TGTGCCAGCTCACCGATCAGGGGGCTAACTAATGAAAAACTGTTTTTT; CDR3: CASSPIRGLTNEKLFF
size: .; V: TRBV5-1; D: .; J: TRBJ2-6; DNA: TGCGCCAGCAGCTTGGTGTCGGGGGTTGGGGCCAACGTCCTGACTTTC; CDR3: CASSLVSGVGANVLTF
size: .; V: TRBV10-2; D: TRBD2; J: TRBJ2-7; DNA: TGCGCCAGCACGACTAGCGGACTACGGGAGCAGTACTTC; CDR3: CASTTSGLREQYF
size: .; V: TRBV30; D: TRBD2; J: TRBJ2-7; DNA: TGTGCCGCAAAATACGCTAGCGGGATGGGTGAGCAGTACTTC; CDR3: CAAKYASGMGEQYF
size: .; V: TRBV2; D: TRBD1; J: TRBJ1-1; DNA: TGTGCCAGCAGTGAAGGACAGGGGCTAGTGAACACTGAAGCTTTCTTT; CDR3: CASSEGQGLVNTEAFF
size: .; V: TRBV27; D: .; J: TRBJ2-7; DNA: TGTGCCAGCAGTTTCTGGGGCGTCGGCTACGAGCAGTACTTC; CDR3: CASSFWGVGYEQYF
size: .; V: TRBV10-1; D: TRBD2; J: TRBJ2-2; DNA: TGCGCCAGCAGTGTCAAGCGGGAGGGCGGGGAGCTGTTTTTT; CDR3: CASSVKREGGELFF
size: .; V: TRBV6-5; D: .; J: TRBJ2-7; DNA: TGTGCCAGCAGTTACTCGGACGGGTGGGGGCTCGAGCAGTACTTC; CDR3: CASSYSDGWGLEQYF
size: once; V: TRBV6-4; D: TRBD2; J: TRBJ2-7; DNA: TGTGCCAGCAGTTTTATTGCTAGCGGGAACGAGCAGTACTTC; CDR3: CASSFIASGNEQYF
size: once; V: TRBV6-6; D: TRBD2; J: TRBJ2-1; DNA: TGTGCCAGCAGGCAAGATAGCGGGAGGGCCTATGAGCAGTTCTTC; CDR3: CASRQDSGRAYEQFF